These T cell receptor beta chains were read from a single sample in a study of T cell responses to AZD1222 COVID-19 vaccine. Assay: immunoSEQ multiplex PCR; the TCRdb copy retains only in-frame clones and omits some. The sample contains more than 110,000 clones, around nine tenths of which appear only once. This sample comprised peripheral blood, obtained on day 0 of AZD1222 vaccination. The receptors come from an adult in good health. Each CDR3 is given with its conserved first and last residue. D genes are given only for firm matches. Not every row has a clone size; where given, it reads once, few, many or a size class.

CDR3 protein,CDR3 DNA,clone size,CDR3 length,V gene,J gene,D gene
CASSQLGPSSYNEQFF,TGTGCCAGCAGCCAATTAGGGCCAAGCTCCTACAATGAGCAGTTCTTC,-,16,TRBV3-1/TRBV3-2,TRBJ2-1,-
CATSRGQSNTEAFF,TGTGCCACCAGCCGGGGACAGTCGAACACTGAAGCTTTCTTT,-,14,TRBV15,TRBJ1-1,TRBD1
CASSRAPRRTSTDTQYF,TGTGCCAGCAGCCGGGCCCCACGACGGACTAGCACAGATACGCAGTATTTT,-,17,TRBV2,TRBJ2-3,-
CASALTGVPYEQYF,TGTGCCAGCGCCTTGACAGGGGTGCCCTACGAGCAGTACTTC,-,14,TRBV6-5,TRBJ2-7,TRBD1
CASSLASASESSYNSPLHF,TGTGCCAGCAGCTTAGCGTCGGCCTCCGAATCGTCCTATAATTCACCCCTCCACTTT,-,19,TRBV7-9,TRBJ1-6,-
CASSLDRGRWGYTF,TGTGCCAGCAGCCTGGACAGGGGGCGGTGGGGCTACACCTTC,-,14,TRBV5-4,TRBJ1-2,TRBD1
CASSQGNEQFF,TGTGCCAGCAGCCAAGGCAATGAGCAGTTCTTC,few,11,TRBV3-1/TRBV3-2,TRBJ2-1,-
CASTTGERGVPDTQYF,TGTGCCAGCACCACAGGGGAGCGGGGGGTCCCAGATACGCAGTATTTT,-,16,TRBV7-9,TRBJ2-3,TRBD2
CASSFILYKEGSGANVLTF,TGTGCCAGCAGCTTCATCTTATACAAGGAGGGCTCTGGGGCCAACGTCCTGACTTTC,-,19,TRBV7-9,TRBJ2-6,-
CASSLDPGGTDTQYF,TGTGCCAGCAGCTTAGATCCGGGGGGTACAGATACGCAGTATTTT,-,15,TRBV7-9,TRBJ2-3,TRBD2
CAIRSVGAEAFF,TGTGCCATCAGATCTGTGGGGGCTGAAGCTTTCTTT,-,12,TRBV10-3,TRBJ1-1,-
CAWSVRGTGEEKLFF,TGTGCCTGGAGTGTACGTGGGACAGGGGAAGAAAAACTGTTTTTT,-,15,TRBV30,TRBJ1-4,TRBD1
CASSRQGLGGETQYF,TGTGCCAGCAGCCGTCAGGGGTTAGGTGGAGAGACCCAGTACTTC,-,15,TRBV4-2,TRBJ2-5,-
CASSEAGVSYNEQFF,TGCGCCAGCAGTGAGGCCGGGGTTTCCTACAATGAGCAGTTCTTC,-,15,TRBV10-2,TRBJ2-1,-
CSVVVGAPYEQYF,TGCAGCGTTGTTGTGGGAGCGCCCTACGAGCAGTACTTC,-,13,TRBV29-1,TRBJ2-7,-
CASSLPPRGPTLMNTEAFF,TGTGCCAGCAGCCTTCCACCCCGGGGGCCGACGTTAATGAACACTGAAGCTTTCTTT,few,19,TRBV3-1/TRBV3-2,TRBJ1-1,-
CASSRGQGAGEQYF,TGCGCCAGCAGCCGGGGACAGGGGGCCGGGGAGCAGTACTTC,-,14,TRBV5-1,TRBJ2-7,TRBD1
CASSYVVDGELFF,TGTGCCAGCAGTTATGTGGTAGACGGGGAGCTGTTTTTT,-,13,TRBV6-5,TRBJ2-2,-
CATWGRRGNQPQHF,TGTGCCACCTGGGGGCGAAGGGGCAATCAGCCCCAGCATTTT,-,14,TRBV24-1,TRBJ1-5,-
CASSPPEQGYNQPQHF,TGTGCCAGCTCACCACCAGAACAGGGGTACAATCAGCCCCAGCATTTT,-,16,TRBV18,TRBJ1-5,TRBD1
CASRTGTSGYNEQFF,TGTGCCAGCAGAACCGGGACTAGCGGTTACAATGAGCAGTTCTTC,-,15,TRBV5-4,TRBJ2-1,TRBD2
CASSPGTAYEQYF,TGTGCCAGCAGCCCTGGGACAGCCTACGAGCAGTACTTC,-,13,TRBV11-2,TRBJ2-7,TRBD1
CASRREFNSPLHF,TGCGCCAGCCGCCGGGAGTTCAATTCACCCCTCCACTTT,-,13,TRBV5-1,TRBJ1-6,-
CASSKDRGYGYTF,TGTGCCAGCAGCAAAGACCGGGGTTATGGCTACACCTTC,-,13,TRBV21-1,TRBJ1-2,-
CAWSPLGGGAFF,TGTGCCTGGAGTCCTTTAGGGGGGGGAGCTTTCTTT,once,12,TRBV30,TRBJ1-1,-
CASTSAYLNSPLHF,TGTGCCAGTACATCAGCCTACCTTAATTCACCCCTCCACTTT,-,14,TRBV19,TRBJ1-6,-
CVKRALGNTIYF,TGTGTCAAACGTGCACTTGGAAACACCATATATTTT,once,12,TRBV5-3,TRBJ1-3,-